This T cell receptor beta chain was found in a study of T-cell reconstitution after alpha-beta-depleted transplantation in children. Study-wide results and limits: The study reportedly traced alpha-beta T cells about two months after transplant to several hundred expanded graft clones. By one year post-transplant, T-cell counts and diversity largely arose from T cells that were newly produced.

During its preparation, the TCRbeta library received unique molecular identifiers. TCRdb passed the PCR reads through MiXCR, listing each CDR3 protein once. The top ten hold less than 25% of the sample, which has 280,000 or so distinct CDR3 sequences, roughly 10% seen once. This clonotype was recorded at least ten times. Its antigen is unknown. Unmatched junction bases numbered 7, after V lost 2 bases and J lost 5 bases. Germline V gene data show CDR1 as SGHTA and CDR2 as FQGNSA. The CDR3 consists of 16 residues. The receptor was isolated from a male patient aged 2 to 10 who had a stem cell transplant for chronic granulomatous disease, so the T cells may come from the graft donor. The material was peripheral blood, obtained 180 days after TCRalphabeta/CD19-depleted stem cell transplant. The V gene is TRBV7-2, the J gene TRBJ2-5; TRBD2 aligns across 11 bases. This chain's CDR3 is CASSLSLAGGGETQYF. The CDR3 DNA sequence: TGTGCCAGCAGCTTATCTCTAGCGGGAGGTGGGGAGACCCAGTACTTC.